These 8 T cell receptor beta chains originate from one sample sequenced in a study of blood T cell dynamics during melanoma immunotherapy. Using immunoSEQ multiplex PCR, the repertoire was profiled, and TCRdb retains in-frame clones only, with some absent. The sample lists approximately 15,000 clones; approximately 87% were seen once. As to time point: pre-treatment baseline. This specimen was blood, taken from a patient treated with checkpoint blockade. These receptors were obtained from a human donor with melanoma.

The genes are TRBV11-3 and TRBJ1-5; 7 nucleotides agree with TRBD1. The CDR3 consists of 16 residues. With V trimmed by 3 bases and J by 4 bases, 9 bases remained unmatched. The V gene's germline CDR1 is SGHNT and CDR2 YENEEA. The CDR3 reads CASSFMDRFTNQPQHF. CDR3 DNA sequence: TGTGCCAGCAGCTTCATGGACAGGTTCACAAATCAGCCCCAGCATTTT.

The chain joins TRBV27 to TRBJ1-6, with D unclear. This CDR3 has 16 residues. V shed 2 bases and J shed 0 bases, with 8 bases lying between them. Germline V CDR1 and CDR2: MNHEY, SMNVEV (reference sequence). The CDR3 nucleotides are TGTGCCAGCAGTTTAGGACGGGCCTCCTATAATTCACCCCTCCACTTT. Amino acids: CASSLGRASYNSPLHF.

This clone is a singleton in its sample. The chain combines TRBV11-2 with TRBJ2-1, with a possible D match to TRBD2 (7 bases). The V gene lost 6 bases and the J gene lost 9 bases, with 12 bases spanning the gap. This CDR3 is 12 amino acids long. Per the germline V gene, CDR1 is SGHAT and CDR2 is FQNNGV. Here the CDR3 DNA reads TGTGCCAGCAGAGGGGGGGGGATTGAGCAGTTCTTC. It encodes CASRGGGIEQFF.

The rearrangement joins TRBV29-1 to TRBJ2-3, with 8 bases lining up with TRBD1. Germline V lookup: CDR1 SQVTM, CDR2 ANQGSEA. The ends lost 6 bases at V and 4 bases at J; junction bases unmatched: 12. The CDR3 sequence is 15 residues long. The CDR3 loop is CSVVQGAPRADTQYF. The CDR3 nucleotides read TGCAGCGTGGTTCAGGGGGCGCCCCGGGCAGATACGCAGTATTTT.

V gene TRBV2 combines with J gene TRBJ2-7; TRBD1 matches 7 bases. The ends lost 7 bases at V and 4 bases at J; junction bases unmatched: 4. CDR1 and CDR2 from the germline V gene are SNHLY and FYNNEI. This CDR3 spans 12 amino acids. CDR3 in DNA: TGTGCCAGCACTTACAGGGGTTACGAGCAGTACTTC. It translates to CASTYRGYEQYF.

This chain joins TRBV6-5 and TRBJ2-5, with unresolved D. The CDR3 has 15 amino acids. Trimming pared 0 bases from V and 4 bases from J, leaving 12 bases between. The germline V gene encodes CDR1 MNHEY and CDR2 SVGAGI. The CDR3 DNA follows: TGTGCCAGCAGTTACTCTTCGGCCCGAGGAGAGACCCAGTACTTC. Protein product: CASSYSSARGETQYF.

J is TRBJ2-5 and V is TRBV6-5, with TRBD2 identical over 8 bases. Germline trimming cut 6 bases from V and 7 bases from J; bases unmatched to any gene: 13. Germline values: CDR1 MNHEY, CDR2 SVGAGI. This CDR3 has 15 amino acids. The CDR3 loop is CASRPSRGRGGTQYF. Here the CDR3 DNA reads TGTGCCAGCAGACCCAGCAGGGGCCGGGGGGGGACCCAGTACTTC.

This chain uses TRBV18 with TRBJ2-7; 8 bases are a match to TRBD1. The trim removed 3 bases at V and 3 bases at J, leaving 7 bases unmatched. Germline V gives CDR1 KGHSH, CDR2 LQKENI. The CDR3 totals 15 residues. The CDR3 region is CASSPRGQAIYEQYF. In DNA, the CDR3 is TGTGCCAGCTCACCCCGGGGACAGGCCATCTACGAGCAGTACTTC.